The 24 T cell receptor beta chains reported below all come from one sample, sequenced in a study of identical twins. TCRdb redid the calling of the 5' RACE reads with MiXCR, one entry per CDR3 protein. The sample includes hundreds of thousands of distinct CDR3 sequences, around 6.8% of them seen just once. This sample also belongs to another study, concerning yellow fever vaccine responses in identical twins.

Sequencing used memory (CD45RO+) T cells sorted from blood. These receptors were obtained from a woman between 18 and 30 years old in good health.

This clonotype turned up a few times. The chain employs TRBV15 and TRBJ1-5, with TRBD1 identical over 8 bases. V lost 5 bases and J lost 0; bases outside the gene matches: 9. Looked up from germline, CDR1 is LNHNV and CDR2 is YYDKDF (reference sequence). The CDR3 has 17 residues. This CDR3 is CATSLSGGRGSNQPQHF. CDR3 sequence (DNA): TGTGCCACCAGCCTCTCAGGGGGCCGGGGTAGCAATCAGCCCCAGCATTTT.

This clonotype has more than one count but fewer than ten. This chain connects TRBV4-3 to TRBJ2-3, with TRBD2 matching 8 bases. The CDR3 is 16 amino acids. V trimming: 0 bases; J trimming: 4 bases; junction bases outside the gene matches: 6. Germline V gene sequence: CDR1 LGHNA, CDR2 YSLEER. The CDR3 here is CASSQDTAGGADTQYF. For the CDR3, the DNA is TGCGCCAGCAGCCAAGATACCGCGGGAGGCGCAGATACGCAGTATTTT.

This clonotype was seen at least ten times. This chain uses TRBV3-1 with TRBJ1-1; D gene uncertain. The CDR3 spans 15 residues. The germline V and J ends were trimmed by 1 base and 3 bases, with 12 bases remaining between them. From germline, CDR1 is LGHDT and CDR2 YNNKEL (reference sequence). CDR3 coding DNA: TGTGCCAGCAGCCAAGGTTACGACACCTACACTGAAGCTTTCTTT. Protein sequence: CASSQGYDTYTEAFF.

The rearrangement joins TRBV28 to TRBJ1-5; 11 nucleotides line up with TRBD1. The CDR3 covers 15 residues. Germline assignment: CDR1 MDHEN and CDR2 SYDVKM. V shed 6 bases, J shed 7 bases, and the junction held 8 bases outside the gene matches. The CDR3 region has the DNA TGTGCCAGCAGATCTCCGGGACAGGGGGGCCAGCCCCAGCATTTT. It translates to CASRSPGQGGQPQHF.

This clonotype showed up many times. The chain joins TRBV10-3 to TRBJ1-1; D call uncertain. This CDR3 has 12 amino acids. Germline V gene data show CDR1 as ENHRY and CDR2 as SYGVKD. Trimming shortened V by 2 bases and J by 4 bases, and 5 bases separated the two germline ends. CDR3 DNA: TGTGCCATCAGTGAGATGAGCACTGAAGCTTTCTTT. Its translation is CAISEMSTEAFF.

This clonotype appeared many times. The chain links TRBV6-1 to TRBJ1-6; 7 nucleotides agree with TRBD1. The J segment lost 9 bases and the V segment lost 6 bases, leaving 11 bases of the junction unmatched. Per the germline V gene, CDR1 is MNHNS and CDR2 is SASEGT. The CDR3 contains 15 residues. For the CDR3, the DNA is TGTGCCAGCAGCCCCCCAACAGGGGAGGGTTCACCCCTCCACTTT. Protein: CASSPPTGEGSPLHF.

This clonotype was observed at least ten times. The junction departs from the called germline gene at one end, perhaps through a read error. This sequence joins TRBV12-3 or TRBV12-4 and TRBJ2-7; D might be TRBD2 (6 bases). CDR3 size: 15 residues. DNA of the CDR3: TGTGCCAGCAGCTTAGTCCCCGGGAGCTCCTACGAGCAGTACTTC. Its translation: CASSLVPGSSYEQYF.

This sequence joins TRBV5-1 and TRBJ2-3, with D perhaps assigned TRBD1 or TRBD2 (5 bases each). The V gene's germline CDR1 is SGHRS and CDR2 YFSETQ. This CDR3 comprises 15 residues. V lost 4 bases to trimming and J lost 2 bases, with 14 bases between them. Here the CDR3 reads CASSRDGATTDTQYF. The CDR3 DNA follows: TGCGCCAGCAGCCGGGACGGGGCGACCACAGATACGCAGTATTTT.

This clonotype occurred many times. CDR3 nucleotides: TGCAGCGTCGGGACGGAGATACGCACAGATACGCAGTATTTT. This gives the protein CSVGTEIRTDTQYF. The chain joins TRBV29-1 to TRBJ2-3, with D possibly called TRBD1 or TRBD2 (5 bases each). V was trimmed by 6 bases and J by 1 base, leaving 14 bases between them. The CDR3 is 14 residues long. The germline V gene has CDR1 SQVTM and CDR2 ANQGSEA.

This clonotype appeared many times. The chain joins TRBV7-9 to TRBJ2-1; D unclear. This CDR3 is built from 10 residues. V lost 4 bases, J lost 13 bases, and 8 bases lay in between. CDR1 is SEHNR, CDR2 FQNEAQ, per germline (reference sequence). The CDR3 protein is CASSSKVQFF. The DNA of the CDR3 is TGTGCCAGCAGCTCCAAAGTACAGTTCTTC.

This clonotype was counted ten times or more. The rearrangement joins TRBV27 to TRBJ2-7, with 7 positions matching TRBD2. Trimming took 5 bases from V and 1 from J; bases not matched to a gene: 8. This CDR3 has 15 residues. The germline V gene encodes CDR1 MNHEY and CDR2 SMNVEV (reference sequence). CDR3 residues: CASSKSGTVSYEQYF. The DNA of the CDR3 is TGTGCCAGCAGTAAAAGCGGGACCGTATCCTACGAGCAGTACTTC.

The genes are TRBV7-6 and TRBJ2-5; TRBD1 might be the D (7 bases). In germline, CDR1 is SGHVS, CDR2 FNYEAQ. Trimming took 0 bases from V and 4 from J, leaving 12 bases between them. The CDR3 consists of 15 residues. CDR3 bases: TGTGCCAGCAGCTTAGCGGAGGGGGCGCGAGAGACCCAGTACTTC. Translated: CASSLAEGARETQYF.

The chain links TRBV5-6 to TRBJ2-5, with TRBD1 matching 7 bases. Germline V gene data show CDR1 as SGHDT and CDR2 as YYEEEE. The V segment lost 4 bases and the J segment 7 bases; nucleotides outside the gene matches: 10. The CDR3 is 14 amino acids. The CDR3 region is CASSIGTVKGTQYF. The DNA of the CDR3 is TGTGCCAGCAGCATCGGGACAGTGAAGGGGACCCAGTACTTC.

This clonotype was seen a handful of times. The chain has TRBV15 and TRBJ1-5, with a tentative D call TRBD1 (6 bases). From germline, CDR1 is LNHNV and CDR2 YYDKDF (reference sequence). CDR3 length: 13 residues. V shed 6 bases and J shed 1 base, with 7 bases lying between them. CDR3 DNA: TGTGCCACCAGTCAGGGGAGCAATCAGCCCCAGCATTTT. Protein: CATSQGSNQPQHF.

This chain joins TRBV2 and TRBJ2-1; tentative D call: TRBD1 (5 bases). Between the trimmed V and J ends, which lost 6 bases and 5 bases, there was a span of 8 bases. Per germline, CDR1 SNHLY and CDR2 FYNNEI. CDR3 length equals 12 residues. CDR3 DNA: TGTGCCAGCAGAGGCAGGGACAATGAGCAGTTCTTC. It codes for CASRGRDNEQFF.

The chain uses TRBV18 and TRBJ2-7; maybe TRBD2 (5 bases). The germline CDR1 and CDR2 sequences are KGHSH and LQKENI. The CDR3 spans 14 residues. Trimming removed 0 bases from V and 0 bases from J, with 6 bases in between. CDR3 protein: CASSPPEGSYEQYF. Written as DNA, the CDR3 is TGTGCCAGCTCACCACCTGAGGGCTCCTACGAGCAGTACTTC.

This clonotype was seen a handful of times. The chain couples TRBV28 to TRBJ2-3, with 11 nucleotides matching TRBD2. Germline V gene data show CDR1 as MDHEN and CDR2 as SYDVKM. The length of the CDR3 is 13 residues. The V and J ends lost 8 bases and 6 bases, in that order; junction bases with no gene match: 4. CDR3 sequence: CASRSGGADTQYF. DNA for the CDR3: TGTGCCAGCCGTAGCGGGGGGGCGGATACGCAGTATTTT.

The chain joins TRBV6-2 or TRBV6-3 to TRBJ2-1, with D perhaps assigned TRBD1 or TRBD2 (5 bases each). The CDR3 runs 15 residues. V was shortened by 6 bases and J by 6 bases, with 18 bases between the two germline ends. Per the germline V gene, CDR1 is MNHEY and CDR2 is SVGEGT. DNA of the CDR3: TGTGCCAGCAGACCGGGACCGAGCATTCCCAATGAGCAGTTCTTC. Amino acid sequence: CASRPGPSIPNEQFF.

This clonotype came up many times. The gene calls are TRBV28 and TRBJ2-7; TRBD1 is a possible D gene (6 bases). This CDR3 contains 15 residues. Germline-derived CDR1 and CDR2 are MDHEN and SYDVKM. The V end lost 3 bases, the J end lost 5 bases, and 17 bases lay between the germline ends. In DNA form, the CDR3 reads TGTGCCAGCAGTTTTAGTGGTCAGGGGAAAAACGAGCAGTACTTC. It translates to CASSFSGQGKNEQYF.

CDR3 nucleotides: TGTGCCAGCAGTCCAAGGGGGATCGCGAACACCGGGGAGCTGTTTTTT. This gives the protein CASSPRGIANTGELFF. The genes are TRBV12-3 or TRBV12-4 and TRBJ2-2, with D possibly TRBD1 on 6 matching bases. The CDR3 extends over 16 amino acids. Trimming cost V 5 bases and J 0 bases, with 13 bases left between them.

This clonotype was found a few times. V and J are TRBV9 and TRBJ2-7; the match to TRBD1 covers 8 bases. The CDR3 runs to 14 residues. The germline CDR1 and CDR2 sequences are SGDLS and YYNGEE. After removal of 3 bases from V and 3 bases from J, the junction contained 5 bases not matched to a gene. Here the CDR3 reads CASSASTGDYEQYF. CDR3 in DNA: TGTGCCAGCAGCGCCTCGACAGGGGACTACGAGCAGTACTTC.

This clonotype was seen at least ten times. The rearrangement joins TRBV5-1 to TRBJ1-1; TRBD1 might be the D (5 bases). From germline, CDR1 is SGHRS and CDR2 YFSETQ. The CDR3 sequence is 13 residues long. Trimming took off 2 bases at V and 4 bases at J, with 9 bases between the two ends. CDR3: CASSFQGGTEAFF. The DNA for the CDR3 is TGCGCCAGCAGCTTTCAGGGAGGCACTGAAGCTTTCTTT.

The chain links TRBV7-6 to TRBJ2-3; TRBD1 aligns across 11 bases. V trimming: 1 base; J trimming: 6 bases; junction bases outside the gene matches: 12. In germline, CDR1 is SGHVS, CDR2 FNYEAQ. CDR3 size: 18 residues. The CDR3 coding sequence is TGTGCCAGCAGCTTAGGGACAGGGGGCGCGGGGGTTATGGATACGCAGTATTTT. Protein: CASSLGTGGAGVMDTQYF. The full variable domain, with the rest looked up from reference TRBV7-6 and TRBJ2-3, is GAGVSQSPRYKVTKRGQDVALRCDPISGHVSLYWYRQALGQGPEFLTYFNYEAQQDKSGLPNDRFSAERPEGSISTLTIQRTEQRDSAMYRCASSLGTGGAGVMDTQYFGPGTRLTVL.

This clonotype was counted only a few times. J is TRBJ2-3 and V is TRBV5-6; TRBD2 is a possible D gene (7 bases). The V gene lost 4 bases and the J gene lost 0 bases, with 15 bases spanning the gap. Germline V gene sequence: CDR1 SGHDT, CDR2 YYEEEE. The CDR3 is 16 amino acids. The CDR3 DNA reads TGTGCCAGCAGCCAGAACGGGGGGCGAAGCACAGATACGCAGTATTTT. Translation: CASSQNGGRSTDTQYF.